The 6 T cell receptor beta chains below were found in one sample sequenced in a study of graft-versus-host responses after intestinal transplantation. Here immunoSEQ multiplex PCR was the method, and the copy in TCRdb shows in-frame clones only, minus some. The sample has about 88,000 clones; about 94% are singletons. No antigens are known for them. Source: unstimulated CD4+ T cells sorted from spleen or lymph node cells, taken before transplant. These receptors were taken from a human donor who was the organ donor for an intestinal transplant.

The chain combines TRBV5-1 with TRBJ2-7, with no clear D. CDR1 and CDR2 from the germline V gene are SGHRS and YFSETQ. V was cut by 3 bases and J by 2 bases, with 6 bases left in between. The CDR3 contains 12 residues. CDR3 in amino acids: CASSSGTYEQYF. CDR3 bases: TGCGCCAGCAGCTCTGGAACCTACGAGCAGTACTTC.

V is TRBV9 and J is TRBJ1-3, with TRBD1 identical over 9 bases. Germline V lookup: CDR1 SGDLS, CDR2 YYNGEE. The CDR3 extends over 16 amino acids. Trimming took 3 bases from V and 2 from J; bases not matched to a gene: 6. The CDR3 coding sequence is TGTGCCAGCAGCGCAGGGGACAGGGTAGCTGGAAACACCATATATTTT. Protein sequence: CASSAGDRVAGNTIYF.

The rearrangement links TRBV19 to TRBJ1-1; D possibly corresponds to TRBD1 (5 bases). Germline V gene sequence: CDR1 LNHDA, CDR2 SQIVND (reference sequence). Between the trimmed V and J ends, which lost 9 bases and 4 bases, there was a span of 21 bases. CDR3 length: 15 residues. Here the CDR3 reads CARGSSTAEVTEAFF. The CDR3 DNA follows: TGTGCCAGGGGAAGCTCGACAGCAGAGGTCACTGAAGCTTTCTTT.

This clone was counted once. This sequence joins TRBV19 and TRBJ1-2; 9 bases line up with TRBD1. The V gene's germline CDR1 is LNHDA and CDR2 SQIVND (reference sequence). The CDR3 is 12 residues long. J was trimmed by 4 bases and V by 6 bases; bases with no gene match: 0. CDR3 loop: CASRTGGYGYTF. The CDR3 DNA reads TGTGCCAGTAGGACAGGGGGCTATGGCTACACCTTC. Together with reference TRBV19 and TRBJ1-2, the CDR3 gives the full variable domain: DGGITQSPKYLFRKEGQNVTLSCEQNLNHDAMYWYRQDPGQGLRLIYYSQIVNDFQKGDIAEGYSVSREKKESFPLTVTSAQKNPTAFYLCASRTGGYGYTFGSGTRLTVV.

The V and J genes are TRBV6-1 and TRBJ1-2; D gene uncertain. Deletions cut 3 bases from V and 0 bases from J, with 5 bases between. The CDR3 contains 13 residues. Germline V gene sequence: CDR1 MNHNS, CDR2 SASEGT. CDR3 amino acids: CASSDPANYGYTF. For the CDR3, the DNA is TGTGCCAGCAGTGATCCAGCTAACTATGGCTACACCTTC.

Written as DNA, the CDR3 is TGTGCCCACCTCCCTTGGGGCAATCAGCCCCAGCATTTT. Its protein is CAHLPWGNQPQHF. The chain recombines TRBV7-9 with TRBJ1-5; no clear D. Germline CDR1 reads SEHNR; CDR2 reads FQNEAQ (reference sequence). This CDR3 region has 13 residues. With 11 bases removed from V and 2 bases from J, the gap between germline ends came to 13 bases.